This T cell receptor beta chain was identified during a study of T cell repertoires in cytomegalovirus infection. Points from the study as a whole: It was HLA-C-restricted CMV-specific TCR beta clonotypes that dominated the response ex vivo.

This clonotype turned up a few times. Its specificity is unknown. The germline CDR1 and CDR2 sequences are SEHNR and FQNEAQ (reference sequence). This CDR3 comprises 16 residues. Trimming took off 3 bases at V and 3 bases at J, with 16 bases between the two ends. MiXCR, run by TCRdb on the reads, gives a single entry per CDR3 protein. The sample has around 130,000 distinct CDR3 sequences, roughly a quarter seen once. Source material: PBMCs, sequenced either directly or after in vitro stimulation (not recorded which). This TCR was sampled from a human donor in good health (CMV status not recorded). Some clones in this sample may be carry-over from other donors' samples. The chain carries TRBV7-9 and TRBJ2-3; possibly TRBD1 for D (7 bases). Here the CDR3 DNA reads TGTGCCAGCAGCTTGGAGGGTGGGACAGTAACAGATACGCAGTATTTT. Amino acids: CASSLEGGTVTDTQYF.